The TCR beta chain described here comes from a study of cytomegalovirus exposure and HLA in healthy donors. Here immunoSEQ multiplex PCR was the method, and the copy in TCRdb shows in-frame clones only, minus some. Of under 70,000 clones in the sample, around 88% were seen once. The CDR3 extends over 15 amino acids. Germline CDR1 SGDLS, CDR2 YYNGEE. Trimming pared 1 base from V and 3 bases from J, leaving 13 bases between. The sequencing input was PBMCs. The chain carries TRBV9 and TRBJ1-1; tentatively, D is TRBD1 (5 bases). This sequence was found in a woman between 18 and 29 years old in good health and CMV-seronegative. Written as DNA, the CDR3 is TGTGCCAGCAGCGTAACTCTCCTCAGGGACACTGAAGCTTTCTTT. It translates to CASSVTLLRDTEAFF.